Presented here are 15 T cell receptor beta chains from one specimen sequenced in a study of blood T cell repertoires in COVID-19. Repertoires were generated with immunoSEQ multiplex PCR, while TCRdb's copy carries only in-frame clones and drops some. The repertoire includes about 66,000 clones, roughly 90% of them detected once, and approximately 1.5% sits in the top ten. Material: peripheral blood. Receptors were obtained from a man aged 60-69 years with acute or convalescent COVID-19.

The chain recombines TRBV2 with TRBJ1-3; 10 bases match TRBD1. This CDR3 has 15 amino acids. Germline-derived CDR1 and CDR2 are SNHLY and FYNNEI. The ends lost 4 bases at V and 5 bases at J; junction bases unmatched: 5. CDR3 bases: TGTGCCAGCAGTGGCGGGGACAGGGGTAGAAACACCATATATTTT. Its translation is CASSGGDRGRNTIYF.

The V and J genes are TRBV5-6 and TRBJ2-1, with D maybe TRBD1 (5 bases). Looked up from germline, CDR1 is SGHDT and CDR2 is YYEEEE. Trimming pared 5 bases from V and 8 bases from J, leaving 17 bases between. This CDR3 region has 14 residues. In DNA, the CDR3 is TGTGCCAGCAGTCAGGGAATCCGGGCAGATGAGCAGTTCTTC. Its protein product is CASSQGIRADEQFF.

The CDR3 region is CASSVSQGRDLHF. CDR3 DNA: TGTGCCAGCAGTGTTTCCCAGGGGAGAGACTTGCATTTT. This chain uses TRBV25-1 with TRBJ1-5; TRBD1 might be the D (6 bases). The V end lost 4 bases, the J end lost 15 bases, and 19 bases lay between the germline ends. Germline CDR1 is MGHDK and CDR2 is SYGVNS. This CDR3 is built from 13 residues.

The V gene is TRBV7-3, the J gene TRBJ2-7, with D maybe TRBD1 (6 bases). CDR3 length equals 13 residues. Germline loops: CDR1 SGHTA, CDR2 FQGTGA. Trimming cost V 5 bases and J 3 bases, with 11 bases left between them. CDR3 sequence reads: CASSPTGFYEQYF. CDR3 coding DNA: TGTGCCAGCAGCCCCACAGGGTTCTACGAGCAGTACTTC.

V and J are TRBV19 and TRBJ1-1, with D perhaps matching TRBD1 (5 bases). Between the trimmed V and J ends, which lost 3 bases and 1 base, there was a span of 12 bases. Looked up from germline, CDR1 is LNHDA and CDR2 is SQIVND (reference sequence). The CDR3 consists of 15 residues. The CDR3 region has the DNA TGTGCCAGTAGTATTGGTCGGGGGGAGAACACTGAAGCTTTCTTT. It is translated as CASSIGRGENTEAFF.

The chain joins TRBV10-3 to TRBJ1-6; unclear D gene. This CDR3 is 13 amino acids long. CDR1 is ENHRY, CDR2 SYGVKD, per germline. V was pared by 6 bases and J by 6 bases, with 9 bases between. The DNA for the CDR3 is TGTGCCATCAGCGGGGATCCTAATTCACCCCTCCACTTT. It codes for CAISGDPNSPLHF.

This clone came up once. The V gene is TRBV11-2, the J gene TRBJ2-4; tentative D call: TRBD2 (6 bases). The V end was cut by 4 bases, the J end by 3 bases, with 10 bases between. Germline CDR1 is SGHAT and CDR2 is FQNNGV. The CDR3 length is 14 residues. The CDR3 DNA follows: TGTGCCAGCAGCTCAGGAGGGAGCAAAAACATTCAGTACTTC. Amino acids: CASSSGGSKNIQYF.

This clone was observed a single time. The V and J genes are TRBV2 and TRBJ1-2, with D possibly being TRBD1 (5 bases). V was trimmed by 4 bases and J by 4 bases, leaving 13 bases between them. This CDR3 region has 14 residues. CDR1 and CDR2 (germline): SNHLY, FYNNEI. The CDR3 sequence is CASSASGLSYGYTF. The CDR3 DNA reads TGTGCCAGCAGTGCATCGGGACTCTCCTATGGCTACACCTTC.

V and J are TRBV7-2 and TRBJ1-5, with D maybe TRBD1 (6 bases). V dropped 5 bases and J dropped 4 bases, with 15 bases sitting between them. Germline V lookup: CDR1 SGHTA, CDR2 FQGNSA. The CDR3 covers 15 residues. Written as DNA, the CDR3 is TGTGCCAGCAGCACCGGAGGGGGGGCTAATCAGCCCCAGCATTTT. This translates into CASSTGGGANQPQHF.

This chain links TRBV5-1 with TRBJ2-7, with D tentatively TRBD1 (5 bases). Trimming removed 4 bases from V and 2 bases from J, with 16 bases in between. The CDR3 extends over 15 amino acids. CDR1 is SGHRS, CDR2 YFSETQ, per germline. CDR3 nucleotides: TGCGCCAGCAGCCCATCCGCAGGGCTCACCTACGAGCAGTACTTC. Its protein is CASSPSAGLTYEQYF.

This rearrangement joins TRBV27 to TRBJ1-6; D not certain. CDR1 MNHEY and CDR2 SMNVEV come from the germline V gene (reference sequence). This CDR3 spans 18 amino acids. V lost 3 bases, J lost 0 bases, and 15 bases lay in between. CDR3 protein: CASSFGEGKGSYNSPLHF. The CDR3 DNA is TGTGCCAGCAGTTTTGGGGAGGGAAAGGGCTCCTATAATTCACCCCTCCACTTT.

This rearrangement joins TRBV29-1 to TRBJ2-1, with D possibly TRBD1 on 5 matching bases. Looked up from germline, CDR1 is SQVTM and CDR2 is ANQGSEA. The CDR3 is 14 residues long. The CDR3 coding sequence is TGCAGTGGGTGGTCCAGGGCACAAAACAATGAGCAGTTCTTC. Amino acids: CSGWSRAQNNEQFF.

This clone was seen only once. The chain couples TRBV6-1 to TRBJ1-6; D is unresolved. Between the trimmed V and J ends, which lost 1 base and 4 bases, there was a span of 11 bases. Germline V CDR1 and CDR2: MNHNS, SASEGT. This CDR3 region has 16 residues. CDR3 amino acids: CASSEGTSNYNSPLHF. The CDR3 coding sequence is TGTGCCAGCAGTGAAGGGACTAGTAATTATAATTCACCCCTCCACTTT.

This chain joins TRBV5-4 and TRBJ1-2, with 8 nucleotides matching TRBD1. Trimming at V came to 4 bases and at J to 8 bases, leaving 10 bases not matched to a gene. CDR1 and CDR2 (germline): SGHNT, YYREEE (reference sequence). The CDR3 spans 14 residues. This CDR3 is CASSAGQGISGYTF. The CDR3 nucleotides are TGTGCCAGCAGCGCTGGACAGGGTATTTCGGGCTACACCTTC.

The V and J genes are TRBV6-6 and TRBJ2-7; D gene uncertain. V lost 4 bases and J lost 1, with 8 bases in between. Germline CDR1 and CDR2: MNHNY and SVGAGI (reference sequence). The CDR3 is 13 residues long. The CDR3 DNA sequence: TGTGCCAGCAGTTCCCAATTGTCCTACGAGCAGTACTTC. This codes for CASSSQLSYEQYF.